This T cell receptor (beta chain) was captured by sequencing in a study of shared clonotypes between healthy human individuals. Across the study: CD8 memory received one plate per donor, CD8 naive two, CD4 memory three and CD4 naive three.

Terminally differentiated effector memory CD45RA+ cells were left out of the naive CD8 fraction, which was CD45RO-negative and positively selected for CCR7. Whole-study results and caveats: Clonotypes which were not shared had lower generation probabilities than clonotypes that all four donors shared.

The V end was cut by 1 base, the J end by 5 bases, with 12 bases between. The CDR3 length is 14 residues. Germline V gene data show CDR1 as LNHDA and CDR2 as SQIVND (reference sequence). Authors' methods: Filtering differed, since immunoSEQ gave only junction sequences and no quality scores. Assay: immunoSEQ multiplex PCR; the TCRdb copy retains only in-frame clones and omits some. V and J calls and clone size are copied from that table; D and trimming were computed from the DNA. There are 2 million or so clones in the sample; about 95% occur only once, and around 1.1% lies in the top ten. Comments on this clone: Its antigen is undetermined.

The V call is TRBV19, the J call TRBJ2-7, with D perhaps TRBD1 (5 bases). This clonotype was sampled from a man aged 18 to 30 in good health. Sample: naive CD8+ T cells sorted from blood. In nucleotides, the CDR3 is TGTGCCAGTAGTATAGGGGCAGGGCAGGACGAGCAGTACTTC. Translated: CASSIGAGQDEQYF.